This T cell receptor (beta chain) is drawn from a study of blood T cells in healthy people across ages. A note on this clonotype: What it recognizes is unknown.

CDR3 length: 17 amino acids. The V and J ends lost 6 bases and 4 bases, in that order; junction bases with no gene match: 14. Per the germline V gene, CDR1 is DFQATT and CDR2 is SNEGSKA (reference sequence). Primers used in a second PCR of roughly 7 to 12 cycles were a sample-barcoded 5' primer and a J-beta primer mix. TCRdb independently ran MiXCR on the 5' RACE reads; one entry per CDR3 protein. This table has over 450,000 distinct CDR3 sequences, more than 20% appearing once. Study outcomes and limitations: Relative to aged donors, long-lived donors carried more naive CD4+ cells and displayed higher diversity. Getting older went along with TCR beta diversity per million T cells dropping roughly linearly. Across samples, TCR beta diversity tracked strongly with naive T cell percentage.

In addition, the sample was reused for a study of T cells of mothers and their children. That source notes: Maternal samples each gave over 9 million TCR beta CDR3 reads, and child samples around 3.2 million each.

The V gene is TRBV20-1, the J gene TRBJ2-1; 11 bases are a match to TRBD2. The receptor was isolated from a boy aged 5-17 years in good health. Sequences were obtained from blood. The CDR3 sequence: CSAMPLAGVGRYNEQFF. For the CDR3, the DNA is TGCAGTGCGATGCCACTAGCGGGAGTCGGGAGGTACAATGAGCAGTTCTTC.